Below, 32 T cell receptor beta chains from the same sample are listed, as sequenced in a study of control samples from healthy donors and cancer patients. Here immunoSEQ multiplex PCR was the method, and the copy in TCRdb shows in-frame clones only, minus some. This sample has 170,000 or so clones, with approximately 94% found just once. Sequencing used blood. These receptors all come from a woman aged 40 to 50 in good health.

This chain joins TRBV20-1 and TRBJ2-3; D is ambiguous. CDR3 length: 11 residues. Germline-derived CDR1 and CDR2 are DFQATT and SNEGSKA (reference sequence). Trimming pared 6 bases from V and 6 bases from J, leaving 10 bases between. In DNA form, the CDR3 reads TGCAGTGCCCGCGATGACGATACGCAGTATTTT. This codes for CSARDDDTQYF.

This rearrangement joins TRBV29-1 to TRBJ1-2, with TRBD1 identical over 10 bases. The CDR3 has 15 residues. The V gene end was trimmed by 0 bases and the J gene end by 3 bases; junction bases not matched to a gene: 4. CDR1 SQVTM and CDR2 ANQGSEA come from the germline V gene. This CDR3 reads CSVEDLTGGYYGYTF. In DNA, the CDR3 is TGCAGCGTTGAAGATCTGACAGGGGGCTACTATGGCTACACCTTC.

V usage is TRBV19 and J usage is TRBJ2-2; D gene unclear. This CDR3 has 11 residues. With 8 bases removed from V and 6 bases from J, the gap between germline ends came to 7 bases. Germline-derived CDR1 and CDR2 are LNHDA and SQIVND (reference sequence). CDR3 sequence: CASSPAGELFF. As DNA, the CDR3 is TGTGCCAGTTCCCCCGCCGGGGAGCTGTTTTTT. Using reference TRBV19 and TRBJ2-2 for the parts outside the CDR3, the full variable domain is DGGITQSPKYLFRKEGQNVTLSCEQNLNHDAMYWYRQDPGQGLRLIYYSQIVNDFQKGDIAEGYSVSREKKESFPLTVTSAQKNPTAFYLCASSPAGELFFGEGSRLTVL.

This CDR3 is CASSQVWSHSSYEQYF. CDR3 bases: TGTGCCAGCAGCCAAGTTTGGTCCCATAGCTCCTACGAGCAGTACTTC. The rearrangement links TRBV3-1 (or the pseudogene TRBV3-2) to TRBJ2-7; the D is unclear. From germline, CDR1 is LGHDT and CDR2 YNNKEL (reference sequence). V gave up 1 base and J gave up 0 bases, with 13 bases separating them. The length of the CDR3 is 16 residues.

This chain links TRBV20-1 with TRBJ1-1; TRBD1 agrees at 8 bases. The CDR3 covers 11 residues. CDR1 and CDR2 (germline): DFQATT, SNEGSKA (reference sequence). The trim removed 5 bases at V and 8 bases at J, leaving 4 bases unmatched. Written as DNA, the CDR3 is TGCAGTGCTTCCAGGGGGCTAGAAGCTTTCTTT. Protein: CSASRGLEAFF.

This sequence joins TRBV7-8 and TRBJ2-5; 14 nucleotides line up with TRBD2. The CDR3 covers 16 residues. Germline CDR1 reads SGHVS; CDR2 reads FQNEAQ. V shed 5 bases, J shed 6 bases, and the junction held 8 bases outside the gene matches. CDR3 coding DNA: TGTGCCAGCAGCCCGGTGACTAGCGGGGGGGCAAAGACCCAGTACTTC. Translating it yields CASSPVTSGGAKTQYF. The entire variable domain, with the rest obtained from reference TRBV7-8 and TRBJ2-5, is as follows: GAGVSQSPRYKVAKRGQDVALRCDPISGHVSLFWYQQALGQGPEFLTYFQNEAQLDKSGLPSDRFFAERPEGSVSTLKIQRTQQEDSAVYLCASSPVTSGGAKTQYFGPGTRLLVL.

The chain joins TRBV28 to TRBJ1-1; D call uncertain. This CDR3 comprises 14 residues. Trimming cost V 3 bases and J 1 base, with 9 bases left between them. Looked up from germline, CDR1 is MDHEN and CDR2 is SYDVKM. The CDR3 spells CASSLHSSNTEAFF. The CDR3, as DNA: TGTGCCAGCAGTTTGCACAGCTCGAACACTGAAGCTTTCTTT. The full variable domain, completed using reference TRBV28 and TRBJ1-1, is DVKVTQSSRYLVKRTGEKVFLECVQDMDHENMFWYRQDPGLGLRLIYFSYDVKMKEKGDIPEGYSVSREKKERFSLILESASTNQTSMYLCASSLHSSNTEAFFGQGTRLTVV.

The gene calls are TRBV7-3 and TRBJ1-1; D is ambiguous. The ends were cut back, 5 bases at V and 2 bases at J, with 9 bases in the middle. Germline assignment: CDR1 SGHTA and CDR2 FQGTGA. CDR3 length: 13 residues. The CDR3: CASSLQINTEAFF. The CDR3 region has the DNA TGTGCCAGCAGCCTACAGATAAACACTGAAGCTTTCTTT.

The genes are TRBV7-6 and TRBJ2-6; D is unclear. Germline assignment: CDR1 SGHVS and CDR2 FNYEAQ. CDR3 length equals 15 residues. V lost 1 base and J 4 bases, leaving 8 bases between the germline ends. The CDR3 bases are TGTGCCAGCAGCTTAGAAGGGCCCGGGGCCAACGTCCTGACTTTC. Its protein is CASSLEGPGANVLTF.

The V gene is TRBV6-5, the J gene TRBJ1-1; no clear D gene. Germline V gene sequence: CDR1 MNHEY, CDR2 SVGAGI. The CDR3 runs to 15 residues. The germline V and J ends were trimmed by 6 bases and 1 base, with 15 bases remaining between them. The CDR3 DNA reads TGTGCCAGCAGCCCCCCGGGCCGGTGGAACACTGAAGCTTTCTTT. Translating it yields CASSPPGRWNTEAFF.

The CDR3 spells CASSLYPNRVDGYTF. Written as DNA, the CDR3 is TGTGCCAGCAGCTTATACCCCAACAGGGTAGATGGCTACACCTTC. The chain carries TRBV7-3 and TRBJ1-2, with D possibly matching TRBD1 (6 bases). Germline lookup yields CDR1 SGHTA and CDR2 FQGTGA. V was shortened by 2 bases and J by 6 bases, with 16 bases between the two germline ends. There are 15 residues in the CDR3.

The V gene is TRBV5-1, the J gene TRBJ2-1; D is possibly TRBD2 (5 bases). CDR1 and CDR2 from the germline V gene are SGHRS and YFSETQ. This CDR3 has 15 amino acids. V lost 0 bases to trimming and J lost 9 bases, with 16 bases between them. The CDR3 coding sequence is TGCGCCAGCAGCTTGGCCGGAGGTGTCCGCCTTGAGCAGTTCTTC. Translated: CASSLAGGVRLEQFF.

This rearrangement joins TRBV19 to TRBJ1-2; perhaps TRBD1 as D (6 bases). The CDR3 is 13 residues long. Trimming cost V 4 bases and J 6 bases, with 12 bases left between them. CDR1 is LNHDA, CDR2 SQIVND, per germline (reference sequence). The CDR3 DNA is TGTGCCAGTAGTACGGGGGGCGGGAATGGCTACACCTTC. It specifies CASSTGGGNGYTF.

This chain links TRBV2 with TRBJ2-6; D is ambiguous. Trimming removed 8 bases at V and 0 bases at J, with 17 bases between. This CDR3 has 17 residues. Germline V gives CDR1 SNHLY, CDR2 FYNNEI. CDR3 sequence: CASLRHRTSSGANVLTF. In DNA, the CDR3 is TGTGCCAGCCTCCGGCACAGAACCTCCTCTGGGGCCAACGTCCTGACTTTC.

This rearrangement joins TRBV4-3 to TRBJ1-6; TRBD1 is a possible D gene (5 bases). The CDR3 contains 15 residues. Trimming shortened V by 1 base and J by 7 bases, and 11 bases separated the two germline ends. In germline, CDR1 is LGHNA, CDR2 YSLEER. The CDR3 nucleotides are TGCGCCAGCAGCCAAGTGGAGGGGAGCAATTCACCCCTCCACTTT. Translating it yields CASSQVEGSNSPLHF.

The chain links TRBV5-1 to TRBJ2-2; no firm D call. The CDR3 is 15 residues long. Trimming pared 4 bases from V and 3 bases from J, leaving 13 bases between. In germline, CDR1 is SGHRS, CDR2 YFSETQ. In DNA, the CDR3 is TGCGCCAGCAGCAGCGAACGAACTTACACCGGGGAGCTGTTTTTT. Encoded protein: CASSSERTYTGELFF.

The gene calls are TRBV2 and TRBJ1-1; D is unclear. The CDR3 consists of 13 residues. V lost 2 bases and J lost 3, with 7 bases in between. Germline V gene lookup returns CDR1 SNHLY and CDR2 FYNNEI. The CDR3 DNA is TGTGCCAGCAGTGAAAGGGCGGACACTGAAGCTTTCTTT. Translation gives CASSERADTEAFF.

CDR3 loop: CASSEPQGVNTEAFF. The CDR3 nucleotides read TGTGCCAGCAGCGAACCACAGGGTGTGAACACTGAAGCTTTCTTT. This sequence joins TRBV9 and TRBJ1-1; TRBD1 is a possible D gene (6 bases). CDR3 length: 15 amino acids. The V end lost 3 bases, the J end lost 0 bases, and 12 bases lay between the germline ends. Germline CDR1 is SGDLS and CDR2 is YYNGEE.

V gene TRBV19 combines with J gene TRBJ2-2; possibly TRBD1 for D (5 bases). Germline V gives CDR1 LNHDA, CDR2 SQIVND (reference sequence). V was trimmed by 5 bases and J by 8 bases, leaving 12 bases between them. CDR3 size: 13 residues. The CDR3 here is CASSYRGSGELFF. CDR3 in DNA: TGTGCCAGTAGTTATAGGGGTTCTGGGGAGCTGTTTTTT.

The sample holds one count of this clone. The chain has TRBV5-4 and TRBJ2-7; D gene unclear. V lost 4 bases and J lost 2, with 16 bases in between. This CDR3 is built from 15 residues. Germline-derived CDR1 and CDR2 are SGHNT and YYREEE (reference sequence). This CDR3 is CASSLTPGEAYEQYF. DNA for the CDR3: TGTGCCAGCAGCCTAACCCCCGGAGAGGCCTACGAGCAGTACTTC.

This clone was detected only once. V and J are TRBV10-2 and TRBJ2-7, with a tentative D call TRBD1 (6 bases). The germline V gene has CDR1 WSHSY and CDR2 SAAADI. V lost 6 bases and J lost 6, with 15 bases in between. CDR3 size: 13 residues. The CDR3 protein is CASREQGTGEQYF. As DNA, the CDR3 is TGCGCCAGCAGGGAACAGGGTACCGGCGAGCAGTACTTC.

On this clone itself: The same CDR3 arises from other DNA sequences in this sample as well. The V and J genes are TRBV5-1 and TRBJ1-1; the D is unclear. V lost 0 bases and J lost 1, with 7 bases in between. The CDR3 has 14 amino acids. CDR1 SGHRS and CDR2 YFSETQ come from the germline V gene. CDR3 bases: TGCGCCAGCAGCTTGGGCAGACAGAACACTGAAGCTTTCTTT. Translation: CASSLGRQNTEAFF.

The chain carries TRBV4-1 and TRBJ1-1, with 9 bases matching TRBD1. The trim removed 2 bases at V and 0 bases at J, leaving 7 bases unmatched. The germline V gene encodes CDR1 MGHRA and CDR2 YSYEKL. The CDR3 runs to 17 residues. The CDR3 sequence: CASSQQGQGSMNTEAFF. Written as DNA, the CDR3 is TGCGCCAGCAGCCAACAAGGACAGGGGAGCATGAACACTGAAGCTTTCTTT.

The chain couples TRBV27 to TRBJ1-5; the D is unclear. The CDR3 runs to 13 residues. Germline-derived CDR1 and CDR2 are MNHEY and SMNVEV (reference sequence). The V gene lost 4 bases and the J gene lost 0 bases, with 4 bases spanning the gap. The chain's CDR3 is CASSSRSNQPQHF. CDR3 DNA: TGTGCCAGCAGTTCTCGTAGCAATCAGCCCCAGCATTTT.

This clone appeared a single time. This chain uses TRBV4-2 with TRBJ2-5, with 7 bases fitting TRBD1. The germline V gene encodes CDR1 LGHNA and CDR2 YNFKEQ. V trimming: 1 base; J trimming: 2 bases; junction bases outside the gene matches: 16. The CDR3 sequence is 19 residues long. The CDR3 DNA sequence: TGTGCCAGCAGCCAAGTGAGGTCTCATGCCCAGGGACAGCAAGAGACCCAGTACTTC. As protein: CASSQVRSHAQGQQETQYF.

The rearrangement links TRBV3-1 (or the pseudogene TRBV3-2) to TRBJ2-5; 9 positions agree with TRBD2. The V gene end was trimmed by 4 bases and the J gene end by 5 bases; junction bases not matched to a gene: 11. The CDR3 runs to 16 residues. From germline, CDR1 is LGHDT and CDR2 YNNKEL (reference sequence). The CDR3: CASSPLGGRAPETQYF. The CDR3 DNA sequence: TGTGCCAGCAGCCCCCTTGGCGGGAGGGCCCCGGAGACCCAGTACTTC.

The CDR3 reads CASSLTEAETQYF. CDR3 in DNA: TGTGCCAGCAGCTTGACTGAGGCAGAGACCCAGTACTTC. The rearrangement uses TRBV7-9 and TRBJ2-5; no clear D gene. V was pared by 3 bases and J by 4 bases, with 9 bases between. CDR3 length equals 13 residues. Germline V lookup: CDR1 SEHNR, CDR2 FQNEAQ (reference sequence).

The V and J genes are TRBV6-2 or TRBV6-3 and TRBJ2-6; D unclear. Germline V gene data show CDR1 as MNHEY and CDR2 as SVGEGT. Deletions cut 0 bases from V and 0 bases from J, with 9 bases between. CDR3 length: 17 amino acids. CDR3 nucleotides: TGTGCCAGCAGTTACTCGGCCCTGGACTCTGGGGCCAACGTCCTGACTTTC. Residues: CASSYSALDSGANVLTF.

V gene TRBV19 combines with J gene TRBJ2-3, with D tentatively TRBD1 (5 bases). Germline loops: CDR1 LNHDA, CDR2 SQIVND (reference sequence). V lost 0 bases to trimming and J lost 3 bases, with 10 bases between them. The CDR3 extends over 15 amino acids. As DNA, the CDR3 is TGTGCCAGTAGTATAGAAAGGGGTGGTACAGATACGCAGTATTTT. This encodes CASSIERGGTDTQYF.

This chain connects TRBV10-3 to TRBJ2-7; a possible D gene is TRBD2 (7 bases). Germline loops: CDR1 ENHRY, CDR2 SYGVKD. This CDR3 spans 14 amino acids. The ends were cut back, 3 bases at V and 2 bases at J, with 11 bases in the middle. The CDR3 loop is CAISDGGPPYEQYF. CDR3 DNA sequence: TGTGCCATCAGTGACGGGGGGCCTCCCTACGAGCAGTACTTC.

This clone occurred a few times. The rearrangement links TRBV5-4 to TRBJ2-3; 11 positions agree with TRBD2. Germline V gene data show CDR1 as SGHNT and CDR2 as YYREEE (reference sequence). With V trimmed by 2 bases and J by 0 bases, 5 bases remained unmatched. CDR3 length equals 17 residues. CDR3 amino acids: CASSLTGLAGSTDTQYF. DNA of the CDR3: TGTGCCAGCAGCTTAACCGGACTAGCGGGTAGCACAGATACGCAGTATTTT.

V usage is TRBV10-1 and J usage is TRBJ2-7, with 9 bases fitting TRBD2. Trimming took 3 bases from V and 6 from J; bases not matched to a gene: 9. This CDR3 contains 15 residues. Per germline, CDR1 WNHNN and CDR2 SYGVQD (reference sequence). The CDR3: CASSDTVAGDPEQYF. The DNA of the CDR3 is TGCGCCAGCAGTGATACAGTAGCGGGAGACCCCGAGCAGTACTTC.